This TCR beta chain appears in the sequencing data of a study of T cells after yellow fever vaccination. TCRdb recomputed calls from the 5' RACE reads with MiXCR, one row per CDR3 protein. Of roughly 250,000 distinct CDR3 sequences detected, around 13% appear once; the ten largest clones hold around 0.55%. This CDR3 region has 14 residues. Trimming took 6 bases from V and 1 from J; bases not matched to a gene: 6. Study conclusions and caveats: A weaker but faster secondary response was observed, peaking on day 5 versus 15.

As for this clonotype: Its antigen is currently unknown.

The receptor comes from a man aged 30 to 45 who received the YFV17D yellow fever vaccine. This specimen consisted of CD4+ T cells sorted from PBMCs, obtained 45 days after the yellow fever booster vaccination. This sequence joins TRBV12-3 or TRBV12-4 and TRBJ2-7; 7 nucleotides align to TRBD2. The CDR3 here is CASSPTSWSYEQYF. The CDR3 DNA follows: TGTGCCAGCAGCCCGACTAGCTGGTCCTACGAGCAGTACTTC.